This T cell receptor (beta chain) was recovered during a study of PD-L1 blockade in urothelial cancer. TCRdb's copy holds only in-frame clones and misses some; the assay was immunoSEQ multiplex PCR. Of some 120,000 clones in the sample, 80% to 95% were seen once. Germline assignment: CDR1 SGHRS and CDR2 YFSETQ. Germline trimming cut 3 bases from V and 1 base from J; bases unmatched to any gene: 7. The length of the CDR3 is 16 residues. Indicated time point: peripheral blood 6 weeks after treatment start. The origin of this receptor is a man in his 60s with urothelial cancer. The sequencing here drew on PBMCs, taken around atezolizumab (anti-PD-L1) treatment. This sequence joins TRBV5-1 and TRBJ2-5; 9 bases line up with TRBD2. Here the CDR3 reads CASSSGTSQAQETQYF. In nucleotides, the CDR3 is TGCGCCAGCAGCTCAGGGACTAGCCAAGCCCAAGAGACCCAGTACTTC.